What follows describes a single T cell receptor (beta chain). The entry originates in a study of control samples from healthy donors and cancer patients. Looked up from germline, CDR1 is SNHLY and CDR2 is FYNNEI. The CDR3 loop spans 14 amino acids. V lost 7 bases and J lost 0, with 11 bases in between. Using immunoSEQ multiplex PCR, the repertoire was profiled, and TCRdb retains in-frame clones only, with some absent. The sample records around 250,000 clones, over 75% being singletons. The receptor was isolated from an older woman with lung cancer. The V and J genes are TRBV2 and TRBJ2-3; D is uncertain. The specimen was PBMCs. The CDR3 sequence is CASNDLTSTDTQYF. For the CDR3, the DNA is TGTGCCAGCAACGACCTGACTAGCACAGATACGCAGTATTTT.